Shown below are 30 T cell receptor beta chains from a single sample sequenced in a study of T-cell memory formation after mild COVID-19. TCRdb re-analysed the 5' RACE reads in MiXCR, keeping a single row per CDR3 protein. This table has tens of thousands of distinct CDR3 sequences, more than 12% appearing once. Sample: PBMCs or a T cell subset sorted from them (not recorded which). These receptors were collected from a man aged 18 to 29 who had mild COVID-19 (a few samples of this study predate the infection). Cell type and time point are not known.

The chain links TRBV7-3 to TRBJ2-1; D is possibly TRBD1 (6 bases). This CDR3 contains 17 residues. V was trimmed by 1 base and J by 5 bases, leaving 18 bases between them. Germline V gene sequence: CDR1 SGHTA, CDR2 FQGTGA. The CDR3 reads CASSLRGGQGKNNEQFF. CDR3 coding DNA: TGTGCCAGCAGCTTAAGAGGTGGGCAGGGGAAGAACAATGAGCAGTTCTTC.

This clonotype was recorded many times. The chain joins TRBV6-5 to TRBJ1-2; 10 positions match TRBD1. The CDR3 totals 11 residues. V gave up 11 bases and J gave up 4 bases; unmatched junction bases: 1. Germline CDR1 is MNHEY and CDR2 is SVGAGI. The CDR3: CAGTGVYGYTF. The CDR3 nucleotides read TGTGCCGGGACAGGGGTCTATGGCTACACCTTC.

The sample holds a few counts of this clonotype. This chain links TRBV6-6 with TRBJ1-1; D is ambiguous. The CDR3 totals 12 residues. Germline loops: CDR1 MNHNY, CDR2 SVGAGI (reference sequence). The V end was cut by 7 bases, the J end by 8 bases, with 14 bases between. As DNA, the CDR3 is TGTGCCAGCACACCCCGGGGTTGGGAAGCTTTCTTT. The encoded protein is CASTPRGWEAFF.

This rearrangement joins TRBV2 to TRBJ2-7; the D is unclear. Germline CDR1 and CDR2: SNHLY and FYNNEI. The CDR3 totals 15 residues. V lost 5 bases and J 4 bases, leaving 18 bases between the germline ends. The CDR3 here is CASSQPGPWGYEQYF. The CDR3 nucleotides read TGTGCCAGCAGTCAGCCGGGCCCCTGGGGTTACGAGCAGTACTTC.

This clonotype was found many times. The V gene is TRBV4-3, the J gene TRBJ2-3; TRBD2 matches 10 bases. CDR1 is LGHNA and CDR2 is YSLEER in the germline V gene. Trimming cost V 1 base and J 4 bases; bases outside gene matches: 5. This CDR3 comprises 16 residues. The CDR3 DNA follows: TGCGCCAGCAGCCAAGTCAGCGGGGGGGCCTCAGATACGCAGTATTTT. As protein: CASSQVSGGASDTQYF.

This clonotype was seen more than once but under ten times. The V and J genes are TRBV12-5 and TRBJ2-1, with 7 bases matching TRBD2. There are 15 residues in the CDR3. Per the germline V gene, CDR1 is LGHNT and CDR2 is FRNRAP. J lost 0 bases, V lost 11 bases, and 10 bases had no gene match. Here the CDR3 reads CAGAVGGSSYNEQFF. Here the CDR3 DNA reads TGTGCTGGAGCCGTAGGCGGGAGCTCCTACAATGAGCAGTTCTTC. Variable domain in full (rest from reference TRBV12-5 and TRBJ2-1): DARVTQTPRHKVTEMGQEVTMRCQPILGHNTVFWYRQTMMQGLELLAYFRNRAPLDDSGMPKDRFSAEMPDATLATLKIQPSEPRDSAVYFCAGAVGGSSYNEQFFGPGTRLTVL.

There are a few counts of this clonotype. This sequence joins TRBV9 and TRBJ2-1; D tentatively fits TRBD1 or TRBD2 (6 bases each). This CDR3 is built from 15 residues. Germline V CDR1 and CDR2: SGDLS, YYNGEE. The V end was cut by 0 bases, the J end by 6 bases, with 13 bases between. CDR3 nucleotides: TGTGCCAGCAGCGTAGTGGGGGGCAGGGGCAATGAGCAGTTCTTC. Translated: CASSVVGGRGNEQFF.

This clonotype has just a few counts. The rearrangement joins TRBV27 to TRBJ2-3, with TRBD2 identical over 11 bases. Germline lookup yields CDR1 MNHEY and CDR2 SMNVEV (reference sequence). CDR3 length equals 15 residues. The ends lost 5 bases at V and 5 bases at J; junction bases unmatched: 6. The CDR3 loop reads CASSRTSGLGDTQYF. The CDR3, as DNA: TGTGCCAGCAGTCGGACTAGCGGGTTGGGAGATACGCAGTATTTT.

The sample holds many counts of this clonotype. The rearrangement links TRBV4-3 to TRBJ2-7, with a weak D call TRBD1 (5 bases). Trimming left V 0 bases short and J 3 bases short, with 9 bases between. Germline V CDR1 and CDR2: LGHNA, YSLEER. This CDR3 is built from 14 residues. The CDR3 protein is CASSQDLGDYEQYV. The CDR3 region has the DNA TGCGCCAGCAGCCAAGATCTAGGGGACTACGAGCAGTACGTC.

This clonotype was seen a handful of times. This chain joins TRBV5-1 and TRBJ2-1; D remains ambiguous. The V and J ends lost 3 bases and 9 bases respectively, with 10 bases between them. Germline assignment: CDR1 SGHRS and CDR2 YFSETQ. This CDR3 is built from 12 residues. CDR3 amino acids: CASSWQQSEQFF. The CDR3 DNA reads TGCGCCAGCAGCTGGCAACAGAGTGAGCAGTTCTTC.

The chain is built from TRBV5-1 and TRBJ2-7; D unclear. The germline gives CDR1 SGHRS, CDR2 YFSETQ. The CDR3 consists of 12 residues. Trimming took off 4 bases at V and 3 bases at J, with 8 bases between the two ends. The CDR3 DNA reads as TGCGCCAGCAGCCCTTCCATCTACGAGCAGTACTTC. Its protein is CASSPSIYEQYF. Together with reference TRBV5-1 and TRBJ2-7, the CDR3 gives the full variable domain: KAGVTQTPRYLIKTRGQQVTLSCSPISGHRSVSWYQQTPGQGLQFLFEYFSETQRNKGNFPGRFSGRQFSNSRSEMNVSTLELGDSALYLCASSPSIYEQYFGPGTRLTVT.

This clonotype has only a few counts. In nucleotides, the CDR3 is TGTGCCAGCAGCCCAGGGGATCCTTACAACTATGGCTACACCTTC. Residues: CASSPGDPYNYGYTF. This chain uses TRBV6-5 with TRBJ1-2, with D perhaps matching TRBD1 (6 bases). Trimming removed 6 bases from V and 2 bases from J, with 16 bases in between. The CDR3 contains 15 residues. Germline V gene data show CDR1 as MNHEY and CDR2 as SVGAGI.

This clonotype was detected a few times. The chain uses TRBV7-2 and TRBJ2-7; 11 bases map to TRBD1. This CDR3 contains 15 residues. V trimming: 2 bases; J trimming: 5 bases; junction bases outside the gene matches: 5. Germline V gene sequence: CDR1 SGHTA, CDR2 FQGNSA. CDR3 amino acids: CASSLWGQGENEQYF. The CDR3 bases are TGTGCCAGCAGCTTATGGGGACAGGGGGAAAACGAGCAGTACTTC.

The chain carries TRBV20-1 and TRBJ2-3; no firm D call. Germline CDR1 and CDR2: DFQATT and SNEGSKA (reference sequence). The CDR3 is 14 residues long. Trimming left V 2 bases short and J 1 base short, with 10 bases between. The CDR3 nucleotides are TGCAGTGCTAGAATTGGGTGGGGCACAGATACGCAGTATTTT. The encoded protein is CSARIGWGTDTQYF.

This clonotype has only a few counts. This rearrangement joins TRBV7-9 to TRBJ1-1, with D perhaps matching TRBD1 (5 bases). Looked up from germline, CDR1 is SEHNR and CDR2 is FQNEAQ (reference sequence). This CDR3 is 15 amino acids long. Between the trimmed V and J ends, which lost 1 base and 1 base, there was a span of 10 bases. The DNA of the CDR3 is TGTGCCAGCAGCTTAGTTGTAGGGACGAACACTGAAGCTTTCTTT. This translates into CASSLVVGTNTEAFF.

The genes are TRBV29-1 and TRBJ2-7; D gene unclear. The length of the CDR3 is 12 residues. Trimming took off 5 bases at V and 3 bases at J, with 11 bases between the two ends. Germline-derived CDR1 and CDR2 are SQVTM and ANQGSEA. CDR3 DNA sequence: TGCAGCGTTACCATAGACCACTACGAGCAGTACTTC. Translation: CSVTIDHYEQYF.

This clonotype was observed a handful of times. The chain is built from TRBV12-5 and TRBJ2-3, with D possibly matching TRBD2 (6 bases). Germline V CDR1 and CDR2: LGHNT, FRNRAP. Trimming pared 0 bases from V and 5 bases from J, leaving 15 bases between. The CDR3 runs 16 residues. The CDR3: CASGLVLEGLEDTQYF. As DNA, the CDR3 is TGTGCTAGTGGTTTGGTACTCGAGGGACTCGAAGATACGCAGTATTTT.

This clonotype was detected only a few times. The gene calls are TRBV6-5 and TRBJ2-1, with a weak D call TRBD1 (7 bases). The germline V gene encodes CDR1 MNHEY and CDR2 SVGAGI. V lost 6 bases and J 0 bases, leaving 21 bases between the germline ends. The CDR3 spans 18 residues. CDR3 sequence: CASRPLRGARSSYNEQFF. As DNA, the CDR3 is TGTGCCAGCAGGCCGCTCAGGGGGGCCCGGAGCTCCTACAATGAGCAGTTCTTC.

A few counts support this clonotype. This chain joins TRBV27 and TRBJ2-1; D gene unclear. The V and J ends lost 3 bases and 5 bases respectively, with 5 bases between them. The CDR3 is 12 residues long. The germline gives CDR1 MNHEY, CDR2 SMNVEV (reference sequence). CDR3 protein: CASSFENNEQFF. CDR3 in DNA: TGTGCCAGCAGTTTCGAGAACAATGAGCAGTTCTTC.

This clonotype was picked up a small number of times. V usage is TRBV24-1 and J usage is TRBJ2-1; D not resolved. This CDR3 is built from 13 residues. In germline, CDR1 is KGHDR, CDR2 SFDVKD. Deletions cut 5 bases from V and 6 bases from J, with 10 bases between. CDR3 region: CATSASYGNEQFF. CDR3 nucleotide sequence: TGTGCCACCAGTGCCTCCTATGGCAATGAGCAGTTCTTC.

This chain connects TRBV27 to TRBJ2-1; TRBD2 is a possible D gene (5 bases). V was pared by 6 bases and J by 12 bases, with 15 bases between. The germline V gene encodes CDR1 MNHEY and CDR2 SMNVEV (reference sequence). This CDR3 contains 12 residues. The CDR3 DNA reads TGTGCCAGCAGCCTCAGTGGAGGTGGGCAGTTCTTC. Amino acids: CASSLSGGGQFF.

The CDR3 reads CASGLQGYEQYF. CDR3 in DNA: TGTGCCAGCGGGTTACAGGGCTACGAGCAGTACTTC. The chain couples TRBV27 to TRBJ2-7, with D perhaps matching TRBD1 (6 bases). The CDR3 is 12 amino acids. CDR1 and CDR2 from the germline V gene are MNHEY and SMNVEV (reference sequence). The V and J ends lost 8 bases and 3 bases respectively, with 11 bases between them.

This clonotype was found many times. The V and J genes are TRBV4-3 and TRBJ1-2, with TRBD1 matching over 7 bases. This CDR3 is built from 15 residues. Germline CDR1 and CDR2: LGHNA and YSLEER. V was pared by 0 bases and J by 4 bases, with 5 bases of the junction left unmatched. The CDR3 sequence: CASSQDRGQLYGYTF. In nucleotides, the CDR3 is TGCGCCAGCAGCCAAGATAGGGGACAGCTCTATGGCTACACCTTC.

This clonotype was found a few times. The chain recombines TRBV6-1 with TRBJ2-1, with 9 bases aligning to TRBD2. Germline trimming cut 2 bases from V and 9 bases from J; bases unmatched to any gene: 8. Per germline, CDR1 MNHNS and CDR2 SASEGT. The CDR3 runs 15 residues. The chain's CDR3 is CASSEQAGGPSEQFF. DNA for the CDR3: TGTGCCAGCAGTGAACAGGCGGGGGGGCCGAGTGAGCAGTTCTTC.

This clonotype was counted between two and nine times. This chain uses TRBV18 with TRBJ2-7, with a possible D match to TRBD1 (6 bases). The CDR3 is 13 amino acids. Between the trimmed V and J ends, which lost 3 bases and 0 bases, there was a span of 6 bases. CDR1 and CDR2 (germline): KGHSH, LQKENI. The CDR3 loop reads CASSPDSSYEQYF. CDR3 DNA sequence: TGTGCCAGCTCACCGGACAGCTCCTACGAGCAGTACTTC.

The genes are TRBV4-1 and TRBJ2-2; 10 bases agree with TRBD1. The V gene's germline CDR1 is MGHRA and CDR2 YSYEKL. CDR3 size: 17 residues. V dropped 1 base and J dropped 6; count of bases not matched to a gene: 8. The DNA of the CDR3 is TGCGCCAGCAGCCAAGGAGACAGGGGGCAGAAGGCCGGGGAGCTGTTTTTT. Translated, it gives CASSQGDRGQKAGELFF.

This clonotype was detected only a few times. The chain couples TRBV5-1 to TRBJ2-7; no reliable D call. The germline V gene encodes CDR1 SGHRS and CDR2 YFSETQ. V lost 5 bases, J lost 2 bases, and 8 bases lay in between. The CDR3 loop spans 12 amino acids. The CDR3: CASRGQAYEQYF. DNA for the CDR3: TGCGCCAGCAGAGGGCAGGCCTACGAGCAGTACTTC.

The chain joins TRBV27 to TRBJ1-1, with TRBD1 matching 7 bases. The CDR3 has 15 residues. Germline CDR1 reads MNHEY; CDR2 reads SMNVEV (reference sequence). V gave up 5 bases and J gave up 3 bases; unmatched junction bases: 9. DNA for the CDR3: TGTGCCAGCAGTACGTGGGACAGCGAAGACACTGAAGCTTTCTTT. Its protein is CASSTWDSEDTEAFF.

The genes are TRBV7-6 and TRBJ2-5, with 8 bases aligning to TRBD2. The ends lost 0 bases at V and 5 bases at J; junction bases unmatched: 8. Per the germline V gene, CDR1 is SGHVS and CDR2 is FNYEAQ. The length of the CDR3 is 16 residues. The CDR3: CASSLAKRGSSETQYF. The CDR3 DNA is TGTGCCAGCAGCTTAGCGAAGCGGGGGAGCTCCGAGACCCAGTACTTC.

This clonotype was seen only a few times. J is TRBJ2-1 and V is TRBV7-9; perhaps TRBD1 as D (6 bases). Germline CDR1 SEHNR, CDR2 FQNEAQ (reference sequence). CDR3 size: 14 residues. V was pared by 3 bases and J by 7 bases, with 13 bases between. CDR3 bases: TGTGCCAGCAGCTTTCCGGACAGCAAGAATGAGCAGTTCTTC. Its translation is CASSFPDSKNEQFF.